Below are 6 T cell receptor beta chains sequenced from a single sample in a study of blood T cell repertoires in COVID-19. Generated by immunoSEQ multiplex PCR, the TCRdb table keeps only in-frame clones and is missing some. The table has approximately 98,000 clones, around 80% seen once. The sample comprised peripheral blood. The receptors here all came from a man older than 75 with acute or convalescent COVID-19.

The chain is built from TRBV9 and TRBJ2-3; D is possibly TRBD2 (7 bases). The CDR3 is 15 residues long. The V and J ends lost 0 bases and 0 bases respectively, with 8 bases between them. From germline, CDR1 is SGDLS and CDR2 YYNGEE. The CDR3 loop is CASSVEGGSTDTQYF. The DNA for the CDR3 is TGTGCCAGCAGCGTAGAGGGGGGGAGCACAGATACGCAGTATTTT.

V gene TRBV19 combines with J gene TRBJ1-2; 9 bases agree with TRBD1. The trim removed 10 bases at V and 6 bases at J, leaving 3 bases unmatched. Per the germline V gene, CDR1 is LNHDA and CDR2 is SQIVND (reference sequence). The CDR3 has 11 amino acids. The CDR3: CATWTGDGYTF. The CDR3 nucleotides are TGTGCCACCTGGACAGGGGATGGCTACACCTTC.

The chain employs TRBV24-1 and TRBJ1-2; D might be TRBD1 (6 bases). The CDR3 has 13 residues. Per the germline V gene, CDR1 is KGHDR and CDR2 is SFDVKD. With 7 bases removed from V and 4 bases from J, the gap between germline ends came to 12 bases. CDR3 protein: CATRGQPGYGYTF. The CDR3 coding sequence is TGTGCCACCAGAGGACAGCCGGGCTATGGCTACACCTTC.

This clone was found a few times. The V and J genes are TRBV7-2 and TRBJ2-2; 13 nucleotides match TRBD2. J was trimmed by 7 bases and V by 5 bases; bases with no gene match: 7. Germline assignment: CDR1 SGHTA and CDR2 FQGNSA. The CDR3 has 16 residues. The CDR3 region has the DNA TGTGCCAGCAGCCCTACTAGCGGGAGGGCCGGCGGGGAGCTGTTTTTT. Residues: CASSPTSGRAGGELFF.

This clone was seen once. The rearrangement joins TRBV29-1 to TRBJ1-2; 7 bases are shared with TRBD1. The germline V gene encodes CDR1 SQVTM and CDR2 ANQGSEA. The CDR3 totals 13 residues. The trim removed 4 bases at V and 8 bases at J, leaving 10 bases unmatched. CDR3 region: CSVGDSTPGGYTF. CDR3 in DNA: TGCAGCGTTGGGGACAGTACCCCTGGGGGCTACACCTTC.

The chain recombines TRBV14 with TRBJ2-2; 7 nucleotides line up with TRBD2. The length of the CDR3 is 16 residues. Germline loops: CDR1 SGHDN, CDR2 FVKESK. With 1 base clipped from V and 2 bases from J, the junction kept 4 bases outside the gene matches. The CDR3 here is CASSQALATNTGELFF. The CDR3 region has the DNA TGTGCCAGCAGCCAAGCACTAGCGACCAACACCGGGGAGCTGTTTTTT.